Presented here are 30 T cell receptor beta chains from one specimen sequenced in a study of blood T cell repertoires in COVID-19. Assay used: immunoSEQ multiplex PCR; TCRdb lists only in-frame clones, some missing. The table has 30,000 to 35,000 clones, about 93% seen once; the top ten hold under 6.5%. Input material: peripheral blood. The source is a human donor in a cohort sampled during active COVID-19.

CDR3 sequence (DNA): TGTGCCAGCGCACAGTCACTATTACAGGGATATAATTCACCCCTCCACTTT. Amino acids: CASAQSLLQGYNSPLHF. The genes are TRBV25-1 and TRBJ1-6; TRBD1 might be the D (6 bases). The CDR3 runs to 17 residues. CDR1 and CDR2 (germline): MGHDK, SYGVNS. V was clipped by 8 bases and J by 4 bases, with 21 bases between them.

The rearrangement uses TRBV27 and TRBJ1-5, with 7 bases that match TRBD1. Germline CDR1 is MNHEY and CDR2 is SMNVEV (reference sequence). The J segment lost 0 bases and the V segment lost 6 bases, leaving 2 bases of the junction unmatched. The CDR3 consists of 14 residues. CDR3 region: CASSHRGSNQPQHF. The DNA for the CDR3 is TGTGCCAGCAGCCACAGGGGTAGCAATCAGCCCCAGCATTTT.

This chain joins TRBV27 and TRBJ1-3; no firm D call. Trimming cost V 3 bases and J 4 bases, with 19 bases left between them. Germline CDR1 is MNHEY and CDR2 is SMNVEV (reference sequence). The length of the CDR3 is 17 residues. The CDR3 DNA is TGTGCCAGCAGTTTTTCCCGACCGAGCAAGAGGGGAAACACCATATATTTT. It encodes CASSFSRPSKRGNTIYF.

V and J are TRBV18 and TRBJ2-1; TRBD2 agrees at 10 bases. The CDR3 length is 15 residues. The V segment lost 4 bases and the J segment 2 bases; nucleotides outside the gene matches: 2. Germline loops: CDR1 KGHSH, CDR2 LQKENI. The CDR3 spells CASSLGTSAYNEQFF. CDR3 bases: TGTGCCAGCTCACTCGGGACTAGCGCCTACAATGAGCAGTTCTTC.

The chain uses TRBV5-4 and TRBJ1-1; TRBD1 might be the D (5 bases). The germline gives CDR1 SGHNT, CDR2 YYREEE (reference sequence). Deletions cut 1 base from V and 1 base from J, with 14 bases between. This CDR3 is built from 16 residues. CDR3 sequence: CASSLYGGLKNTEAFF. In DNA form, the CDR3 reads TGTGCCAGCAGCTTGTACGGGGGGTTGAAGAACACTGAAGCTTTCTTT.

Worth noting for this clone: Other DNA sequences in this sample translate to the same CDR3. This chain links TRBV30 with TRBJ2-6, with D perhaps matching TRBD2 (6 bases). V was trimmed by 0 bases and J by 0 bases, leaving 6 bases between them. This CDR3 has 15 residues. Germline V gives CDR1 GTSNPN, CDR2 SVGIG (reference sequence). The CDR3 DNA follows: TGTGCCTGGAGTGTGGGGGGCTCTGGGGCCAACGTCCTGACTTTC. Amino acids: CAWSVGGSGANVLTF.

The J gene is TRBJ1-1, the V gene TRBV5-4; no clear D gene. This CDR3 is 13 amino acids long. Germline V CDR1 and CDR2: SGHNT, YYREEE (reference sequence). The ends were cut back, 1 base at V and 1 base at J, with 5 bases in the middle. This CDR3 is CASSLTENTEAFF. The CDR3 DNA reads as TGTGCCAGCAGCTTGACAGAGAACACTGAAGCTTTCTTT.

The chain uses TRBV4-2 and TRBJ2-7; D gene uncertain. The CDR3 covers 13 residues. V lost 1 base and J 3 bases, leaving 7 bases between the germline ends. Per the germline V gene, CDR1 is LGHNA and CDR2 is YNFKEQ. In DNA form, the CDR3 reads TGTGCCAGCAGCCAAGGGCTAGGCTACGAGCAGTACTTC. Protein: CASSQGLGYEQYF.

This clone has more than one count but fewer than ten. The chain couples TRBV27 to TRBJ2-7; tentatively, D is TRBD2 (5 bases). Per the germline V gene, CDR1 is MNHEY and CDR2 is SMNVEV (reference sequence). V was shortened by 2 bases and J by 0 bases, with 11 bases between the two germline ends. This CDR3 is 15 amino acids long. CDR3 protein: CASSLTRLSSYEQYF. The CDR3 DNA reads TGTGCCAGCAGTTTAACCCGACTAAGCTCCTACGAGCAGTACTTC.

This clone is a singleton in its sample. The chain is built from TRBV6-5 and TRBJ1-2; D remains ambiguous. This CDR3 region has 14 residues. Germline V gene data show CDR1 as MNHEY and CDR2 as SVGAGI. Trimming left V 0 bases short and J 2 bases short, with 7 bases between. Here the CDR3 reads CASSYSTRNYGYTF. DNA of the CDR3: TGTGCCAGCAGTTACTCGACACGGAACTATGGCTACACCTTC.

The CDR3 region has the DNA TGTGCCAGCAGCTTACGGGGGGGAATAGGTGAAAAACTGTTTTTT. Protein sequence: CASSLRGGIGEKLFF. This sequence joins TRBV13 and TRBJ1-4, with a possible D match to TRBD1 (5 bases). The V end lost 2 bases, the J end lost 7 bases, and 14 bases lay between the germline ends. Germline CDR1 is PRHDT and CDR2 is FYEKMQ (reference sequence). The length of the CDR3 is 15 residues.

This chain uses TRBV5-1 with TRBJ1-4, with 10 bases fitting TRBD1. The CDR3 extends over 16 amino acids. V lost 1 base to trimming and J lost 8 bases; unmatched junction nucleotides: 8. The germline gives CDR1 SGHRS, CDR2 YFSETQ. The CDR3 here is CASSLSTGGGNEKLFF. The CDR3 region has the DNA TGCGCCAGCAGCTTGTCGACAGGGGGCGGAAACGAAAAACTGTTTTTT. The full variable domain, its missing parts supplied by reference TRBV5-1 and TRBJ1-4, is KAGVTQTPRYLIKTRGQQVTLSCSPISGHRSVSWYQQTPGQGLQFLFEYFSETQRNKGNFPGRFSGRQFSNSRSEMNVSTLELGDSALYLCASSLSTGGGNEKLFFGSGTQLSVL.

V usage is TRBV3-1 (or the pseudogene TRBV3-2) and J usage is TRBJ1-1; 8 bases align to TRBD1. The CDR3 totals 15 residues. Germline V lookup: CDR1 LGHDT, CDR2 YNNKEL (reference sequence). The V segment lost 4 bases and the J segment 6 bases; nucleotides outside the gene matches: 10. The CDR3 DNA reads TGTGCCAGCAGCCGAACCGGGCAGGGGGCGCCTGAAGCTTTCTTT. It codes for CASSRTGQGAPEAFF.

The chain carries TRBV28 and TRBJ1-4, with D possibly matching TRBD1 (5 bases). The V gene lost 6 bases and the J gene lost 8 bases, with 22 bases spanning the gap. Germline V lookup: CDR1 MDHEN, CDR2 SYDVKM. CDR3 length equals 16 residues. CDR3 residues: CASSQGSGDGREKLFF. The CDR3 nucleotides read TGTGCCAGCAGCCAAGGGTCGGGGGACGGGAGGGAAAAACTGTTTTTT.

V usage is TRBV7-9 and J usage is TRBJ2-1, with D tentatively TRBD1 (5 bases). CDR1 and CDR2 (germline): SEHNR, FQNEAQ (reference sequence). Trimming left V 4 bases short and J 4 bases short, with 14 bases between. The CDR3 runs to 15 residues. The CDR3 loop reads CASSSLQEMYNEQFF. CDR3 DNA sequence: TGTGCCAGCAGCTCGCTACAGGAGATGTACAATGAGCAGTTCTTC.

The J gene is TRBJ1-1, the V gene TRBV5-1; perhaps TRBD1 as D (6 bases). The V gene lost 1 base and the J gene lost 3 bases, with 10 bases spanning the gap. CDR1 is SGHRS, CDR2 YFSETQ, per germline. The CDR3 spans 14 residues. In DNA form, the CDR3 reads TGCGCCAGCAGCTTGCAGGGGTGGGACACTGAAGCTTTCTTT. The encoded protein is CASSLQGWDTEAFF.

V is TRBV5-1 and J is TRBJ1-3; 8 bases fit TRBD1. Germline trimming cut 7 bases from V and 0 bases from J; bases unmatched to any gene: 9. Germline V CDR1 and CDR2: SGHRS, YFSETQ. CDR3 length: 16 residues. CDR3 loop: CASGTGGSNSGNTIYF. CDR3 nucleotides: TGCGCCAGCGGAACAGGGGGTAGTAACTCTGGAAACACCATATATTTT.

This clone has only a few counts. This chain joins TRBV4-2 and TRBJ2-7; 11 bases line up with TRBD1. CDR1 LGHNA and CDR2 YNFKEQ come from the germline V gene. The CDR3 length is 15 residues. J gave up 5 bases and V 4 bases, and 7 bases lay outside the gene matches. CDR3 protein: CASSRGQGAGDEQYF. The CDR3 bases are TGTGCCAGCAGCCGCGGACAGGGGGCGGGGGACGAGCAGTACTTC.

The count of this clone is one. The chain employs TRBV7-9 and TRBJ2-2, with D hard to call. CDR3 size: 12 residues. Germline CDR1 reads SEHNR; CDR2 reads FQNEAQ (reference sequence). The ends were cut back, 0 bases at V and 6 bases at J, with 2 bases in the middle. The CDR3 nucleotides are TGTGCCAGCAGCTTAGCCGCCGGGGAGCTGTTTTTT. It specifies CASSLAAGELFF.

The chain recombines TRBV3-1 (or the pseudogene TRBV3-2) with TRBJ1-4; 8 bases match TRBD1. Germline V gene sequence: CDR1 LGHDT, CDR2 YNNKEL (reference sequence). This CDR3 contains 15 residues. After removal of 4 bases from V and 6 bases from J, the junction contained 7 bases not matched to a gene. CDR3 nucleotides: TGTGCCAGCAGCCCCATGGACAGGGACGATGAAAAACTGTTTTTT. Translation gives CASSPMDRDDEKLFF.

This rearrangement joins TRBV28 to TRBJ2-5, with 15 bases fitting TRBD2. The germline gives CDR1 MDHEN, CDR2 SYDVKM. With V trimmed by 3 bases and J by 4 bases, 3 bases remained unmatched. There are 16 residues in the CDR3. The CDR3, as DNA: TGTGCCAGCAGTTTTGGGGGACTAGCGGGGGGAGAGACCCAGTACTTC. It yields the protein CASSFGGLAGGETQYF.

The genes are TRBV11-2 and TRBJ1-2; tentatively, D is TRBD1 (5 bases). Germline lookup yields CDR1 SGHAT and CDR2 FQNNGV. Deletions cut 4 bases from V and 3 bases from J, with 12 bases between. The CDR3 contains 14 residues. CDR3 residues: CASSSTGTDYGYTF. CDR3 nucleotides: TGTGCCAGCAGCTCCACCGGGACTGACTATGGCTACACCTTC.

CDR3 DNA: TGCGCCAGCAGCTTGGAAGCGGCGGGGAGCTCCTACGAGCAGTACTTC. This gives the protein CASSLEAAGSSYEQYF. The V gene is TRBV5-1, the J gene TRBJ2-7, with a possible D match to TRBD2 (6 bases). This CDR3 has 16 residues. Trimming removed 0 bases from V and 0 bases from J, with 13 bases in between. Germline V gene data show CDR1 as SGHRS and CDR2 as YFSETQ.

V and J are TRBV6-5 and TRBJ1-5; tentatively, D is TRBD1 (5 bases). Germline lookup yields CDR1 MNHEY and CDR2 SVGAGI. The CDR3 runs 15 residues. V was pared by 7 bases and J by 1 base, with 14 bases between. The CDR3 region has the DNA TGTGCCAGCATGGAAACAGGTTGGAGCAATCAGCCCCAGCATTTT. Encoded protein: CASMETGWSNQPQHF.

The chain carries TRBV5-6 and TRBJ1-5; D not certain. This CDR3 is built from 16 residues. Germline V gives CDR1 SGHDT, CDR2 YYEEEE. Trimming shortened V by 0 bases and J by 4 bases, and 14 bases separated the two germline ends. The CDR3 DNA reads TGTGCCAGCAGCTTGGGACGGCGAACAGAAAATCAGCCCCAGCATTTT. It codes for CASSLGRRTENQPQHF.

The chain combines TRBV11-3 with TRBJ2-1, with D possibly matching TRBD2 (5 bases). The V and J ends lost 4 bases and 4 bases respectively, with 14 bases between them. The germline gives CDR1 SGHNT, CDR2 YENEEA. This CDR3 has 15 residues. The CDR3 region is CASSSHGSRYNEQFF. CDR3 nucleotide sequence: TGTGCCAGCAGCTCTCATGGGAGTCGTTACAATGAGCAGTTCTTC.

V is TRBV2 and J is TRBJ2-7, with 10 bases identical to TRBD2. V was pared by 6 bases and J by 1 base, with 3 bases of the junction left unmatched. CDR1 is SNHLY, CDR2 FYNNEI, per germline. This CDR3 has 14 residues. The DNA of the CDR3 is TGTGCCAGCAGGTCTAGCGGGGGATCCTACGAGCAGTACTTC. It is translated as CASRSSGGSYEQYF.

This rearrangement joins TRBV6-5 to TRBJ1-1; D is possibly TRBD1 (6 bases). The CDR3 is made up of 14 amino acids. The germline gives CDR1 MNHEY, CDR2 SVGAGI. V was trimmed by 7 bases and J by 5 bases, leaving 17 bases between them. The CDR3 sequence is CASKDSLGGTEAFF. The DNA of the CDR3 is TGTGCCAGCAAGGACAGTTTGGGGGGGACTGAAGCTTTCTTT.

The chain is built from TRBV5-1 and TRBJ2-1, with a tentative D call TRBD1 (6 bases). V was trimmed by 2 bases and J by 5 bases, leaving 20 bases between them. The CDR3 is 17 residues long. In germline, CDR1 is SGHRS, CDR2 YFSETQ. CDR3 protein: CASSLGFGTLLDNEQFF. CDR3 nucleotide sequence: TGCGCCAGCAGCTTAGGTTTTGGGACACTTCTTGACAATGAGCAGTTCTTC.

V usage is TRBV18 and J usage is TRBJ1-1, with TRBD1 matching 8 bases. The CDR3 runs 15 residues. Losses at the gene ends were 2 bases for V and 5 bases for J; bases not matched to a gene: 7. CDR1 and CDR2 (germline): KGHSH, LQKENI. The CDR3 loop reads CASSPGGQDRTEAFF. The CDR3 DNA is TGTGCCAGCTCACCAGGGGGACAGGATAGGACTGAAGCTTTCTTT.